The 8 T cell receptor beta chains reported below all come from one sample, sequenced in a study of early T cells in non-severe SARS-CoV-2 infection. One entry per CDR3 protein, called by TCRdb with MiXCR from the 5' RACE reads. The table has about 50,000 distinct CDR3 sequences, roughly a tenth seen once. The specimen was whole blood. Source of these receptors: an adult who was a healthcare worker with PCR-confirmed SARS-CoV-2 infection or an uninfected control (not recorded which).

V is TRBV11-2 and J is TRBJ2-7; no firm D call. Looked up from germline, CDR1 is SGHAT and CDR2 is FQNNGV. V was clipped by 5 bases and J by 3 bases, with 14 bases between them. The CDR3 sequence is 14 residues long. The CDR3 nucleotides read TGTGCCAGCAGCCCCGAGAGGCAGCTCTACGAGCAGTACTTC. Protein product: CASSPERQLYEQYF.

The V and J genes are TRBV20-1 and TRBJ2-7; 9 bases agree with TRBD2. The CDR3 has 14 residues. With 5 bases clipped from V and 2 bases from J, the junction kept 7 bases outside the gene matches. Germline V CDR1 and CDR2: DFQATT, SNEGSKA (reference sequence). CDR3 sequence: CSAAGAGGTYEQYF. The CDR3 DNA reads TGCAGTGCTGCTGGCGCGGGAGGGACCTACGAGCAGTACTTC.

Only a few counts were recorded for this clonotype. The V call is TRBV2, the J call TRBJ2-7; D is perhaps TRBD1 (6 bases). Germline V gene sequence: CDR1 SNHLY, CDR2 FYNNEI. V was trimmed by 6 bases and J by 0 bases, leaving 12 bases between them. CDR3 length equals 14 residues. CDR3 sequence reads: CASRLTGSSYEQYF. For the CDR3, the DNA is TGTGCCAGCAGACTTACAGGGAGCTCCTACGAGCAGTACTTC.

This chain connects TRBV2 to TRBJ2-1; TRBD2 agrees at 8 bases. The CDR3 sequence is 12 residues long. The germline V gene encodes CDR1 SNHLY and CDR2 FYNNEI. J was trimmed by 8 bases and V by 8 bases; bases with no gene match: 5. DNA of the CDR3: TGTGCCAGCCAGGGGACTAGGGATGAGCAGTTCTTC. Encoded protein: CASQGTRDEQFF.

This chain uses TRBV3-1 with TRBJ1-5, with a possible D match to TRBD1 (6 bases). Germline V gene lookup returns CDR1 LGHDT and CDR2 YNNKEL (reference sequence). There are 14 residues in the CDR3. V lost 4 bases, J lost 3 bases, and 10 bases lay in between. CDR3 sequence (DNA): TGTGCCAGCAGCCCCCGGGACACCAATCAGCCCCAGCATTTT. It yields the protein CASSPRDTNQPQHF.

This chain uses TRBV27 with TRBJ2-7, with TRBD1 identical over 8 bases. The V gene's germline CDR1 is MNHEY and CDR2 SMNVEV (reference sequence). This CDR3 has 15 residues. V lost 3 bases, J lost 4 bases, and 8 bases stayed unmatched. CDR3 DNA: TGTGCCAGCAGTTTTGGGGCAGGGGGCTCGTACGAGCAGTACTTC. Translation gives CASSFGAGGSYEQYF.

The chain combines TRBV7-9 with TRBJ2-7, with TRBD1 identical over 7 bases. V dropped 5 bases and J dropped 0; count of bases not matched to a gene: 13. CDR1 is SEHNR, CDR2 FQNEAQ, per germline (reference sequence). The CDR3 length is 17 residues. The CDR3 loop is CASSGQDRWVSSYEQYF. Here the CDR3 DNA reads TGTGCCAGCAGCGGGCAGGACAGGTGGGTTTCCTCCTACGAGCAGTACTTC.

Comments on this clonotype: This may arise from a read error, as a much more abundant clone is one base away. The chain combines TRBV6-2 or TRBV6-3 with TRBJ2-7, with 8 bases lining up with TRBD1. Trimming at V came to 11 bases and at J to 5 bases, leaving 8 bases not matched to a gene. The germline V gene has CDR1 MNHEY and CDR2 SVGEGT. The CDR3 is made up of 12 amino acids. This chain's CDR3 is CACTLTGDEQYF. The DNA of the CDR3 is TGTGCCTGCACCCTGACAGGGGACGAGCAGTACTTC.